One and the same sample provided the 25 T cell receptor beta chains below, sequenced in a study of T cells after posttransplantation cyclophosphamide. The repertoire was sequenced with immunoSEQ multiplex PCR; TCRdb's copy has only in-frame clones and lacks some. Here the sample spans fewer than 40,000 clones, about 89% being singletons. Cells defined as naive were viable CD3+CD4+ or CD3+CD8+ and CCR7+CD45RA+CD45RO-CD95-CD27+CD28+. Input material: naive CD4+ T cells sorted from PBMCs. The receptor set was obtained from a woman aged 60-70 years in good health, CMV-negative, and a related stem cell transplant donor.

The chain recombines TRBV28 with TRBJ1-3, with no clear D. The CDR3 runs 14 residues. V lost 7 bases, J lost 0 bases, and 10 bases lay in between. Germline values: CDR1 MDHEN, CDR2 SYDVKM. As DNA, the CDR3 is TGTGCCAGCAAAAAAGGGAGCTCTGGAAACACCATATATTTT. It is translated as CASKKGSSGNTIYF.

The chain combines TRBV19 with TRBJ2-3; D is possibly TRBD1 (5 bases). This CDR3 region has 15 residues. The V end was cut by 2 bases, the J end by 1 base, with 10 bases between. In germline, CDR1 is LNHDA, CDR2 SQIVND (reference sequence). The CDR3 loop reads CASSIRAGRTDTQYF. Here the CDR3 DNA reads TGTGCCAGTAGTATACGGGCAGGGCGCACAGATACGCAGTATTTT. Based on the CDR3 plus reference TRBV19 and TRBJ2-3, the full variable domain is DGGITQSPKYLFRKEGQNVTLSCEQNLNHDAMYWYRQDPGQGLRLIYYSQIVNDFQKGDIAEGYSVSREKKESFPLTVTSAQKNPTAFYLCASSIRAGRTDTQYFGPGTRLTVL.

The chain combines TRBV7-2 with TRBJ2-1; TRBD2 agrees at 9 bases. V lost 2 bases to trimming and J lost 10 bases; unmatched junction nucleotides: 9. The germline V gene has CDR1 SGHTA and CDR2 FQGNSA. The CDR3 length is 15 residues. The CDR3 DNA reads as TGTGCCAGCAGCTTAAACGGCGGGGGGGCAGGAGAGCAGTTCTTC. It yields the protein CASSLNGGGAGEQFF.

J is TRBJ1-1 and V is TRBV5-1; D is perhaps TRBD1 (6 bases). Germline V gene sequence: CDR1 SGHRS, CDR2 YFSETQ. Trimming shortened V by 0 bases and J by 4 bases, and 16 bases separated the two germline ends. The CDR3 sequence is 16 residues long. CDR3 sequence reads: CASSLVSSQGRTEAFF. The CDR3 DNA is TGCGCCAGCAGCTTGGTCAGCAGCCAGGGGCGCACTGAAGCTTTCTTT.

CDR3 sequence (DNA): TGTGCCAGCAGCTCCTGGACAGGGGTCTATGGCTACACCTTC. This sequence encodes CASSSWTGVYGYTF. The J gene is TRBJ1-2, the V gene TRBV7-2, with 9 positions matching TRBD1. The CDR3 runs to 14 residues. Germline assignment: CDR1 SGHTA and CDR2 FQGNSA. V shed 4 bases and J 4 bases; nucleotides not matched to a gene: 4.

The rearrangement links TRBV6-1 to TRBJ2-3, with TRBD1 identical over 8 bases. Germline values: CDR1 MNHNS, CDR2 SASEGT. The CDR3 totals 13 residues. The CDR3 DNA follows: TGTGTCCATTCAGGGGGCGTCGCAGATACGCAGTATTTT. Translated: CVHSGGVADTQYF.

The genes are TRBV28 and TRBJ2-2; 10 bases fit TRBD1. Looked up from germline, CDR1 is MDHEN and CDR2 is SYDVKM. This CDR3 region has 18 residues. Trimming removed 5 bases from V and 0 bases from J; junction bases left unmatched: 9. CDR3: CASSETGGAPSNTGELFF. The CDR3 bases are TGTGCCAGCAGTGAGACAGGGGGCGCCCCTTCGAACACCGGGGAGCTGTTTTTT.

This clone has only one observation. The CDR3 loop is CASSLAGGRQETQYF. In nucleotides, the CDR3 is TGTGCCAGCAGCTTGGCGGGGGGCCGTCAAGAGACCCAGTACTTC. This sequence joins TRBV5-6 and TRBJ2-5; D may be TRBD2 (7 bases). V was clipped by 0 bases and J by 2 bases, with 11 bases between them. This CDR3 spans 15 amino acids. CDR1 is SGHDT, CDR2 YYEEEE, per germline.

This clone was seen a single time. J is TRBJ2-1 and V is TRBV7-2; 8 nucleotides agree with TRBD2. Germline V gene sequence: CDR1 SGHTA, CDR2 FQGNSA. J lost 6 bases, V lost 2 bases, and 6 bases had no gene match. This CDR3 has 15 amino acids. The CDR3 is CASSLLGLALNEQFF. CDR3 DNA: TGTGCCAGCAGCTTACTAGGACTAGCACTCAATGAGCAGTTCTTC.

CDR3 DNA sequence: TGTGCCAGCAGCCCAGAACTCGGACTAGCAGTCAATGAGCAGTTCTTC. Translating it yields CASSPELGLAVNEQFF. The V and J genes are TRBV9 and TRBJ2-1; 8 bases line up with TRBD2. V was clipped by 4 bases and J by 6 bases; unmatched bases: 12. The V gene's germline CDR1 is SGDLS and CDR2 YYNGEE. There are 16 residues in the CDR3. Full variable domain (outside the CDR3, taken from reference TRBV9 and TRBJ2-1): DSGVTQTPKHLITATGQRVTLRCSPRSGDLSVYWYQQSLDQGLQFLIQYYNGEERAKGNILERFSAQQFPDLHSELNLSSLELGDSALYFCASSPELGLAVNEQFFGPGTRLTVL.

The rearrangement uses TRBV28 and TRBJ1-5; D is uncertain. Germline lookup yields CDR1 MDHEN and CDR2 SYDVKM. V lost 9 bases and J 2 bases, leaving 8 bases between the germline ends. The CDR3 spans 12 residues. The CDR3, as DNA: TGTGCCAGTGGCGGAGGCAATCAGCCCCAGCATTTT. It is translated as CASGGGNQPQHF.

This chain joins TRBV14 and TRBJ1-1; TRBD1 might be the D (5 bases). The CDR3 totals 14 residues. Germline loops: CDR1 SGHDN, CDR2 FVKESK. V lost 5 bases and J lost 3, with 13 bases in between. The CDR3 DNA is TGTGCCAGCAGCGCACGGGGGGAGGACACTGAAGCTTTCTTT. Translation: CASSARGEDTEAFF.

This chain links TRBV6-6 with TRBJ2-4; 8 nucleotides line up with TRBD2. This CDR3 has 16 amino acids. Germline lookup yields CDR1 MNHNY and CDR2 SVGAGI (reference sequence). The V segment lost 8 bases and the J segment 0 bases; nucleotides outside the gene matches: 9. The CDR3 sequence is CASSAYGREAKNIQYF. The CDR3 DNA follows: TGTGCCAGCTCCGCGTACGGGAGGGAAGCCAAAAACATTCAGTACTTC.

CDR3 region: CASSPSRDRNEKLFF. The CDR3, as DNA: TGTGCCAGCTCACCCAGCCGGGACAGGAATGAAAAACTGTTTTTT. V gene TRBV18 combines with J gene TRBJ1-4; 8 bases fit TRBD1. Unmatched junction bases numbered 5, after V lost 3 bases and J lost 5 bases. Germline CDR1 KGHSH, CDR2 LQKENI. The CDR3 runs to 15 residues.

This clone is a singleton in its sample. The rearrangement joins TRBV6-8 to TRBJ1-1; the match to TRBD1 covers 9 bases. V was clipped by 6 bases and J by 4 bases; unmatched bases: 12. The CDR3 has 16 residues. Germline CDR1 and CDR2: MNHGY and SAAAGT. The CDR3 region has the DNA TGTGCCAGCAGGCGCACGGGACAGGGCCACGGCACTGAAGCTTTCTTT. Translation gives CASRRTGQGHGTEAFF.

This chain uses TRBV5-1 with TRBJ2-5; 9 bases fit TRBD1. The CDR3 runs 16 residues. Germline values: CDR1 SGHRS, CDR2 YFSETQ. After removal of 4 bases from V and 4 bases from J, the junction contained 11 bases not matched to a gene. This CDR3 reads CASSPSGTGSGETQYF. The CDR3 coding sequence is TGCGCCAGCAGCCCCTCCGGGACAGGGTCCGGAGAGACCCAGTACTTC.

This clone was detected only once. The rearrangement links TRBV2 to TRBJ2-7; 8 nucleotides align to TRBD2. V gave up 2 bases and J gave up 4 bases; unmatched junction bases: 7. CDR1 is SNHLY and CDR2 is FYNNEI in the germline V gene. The CDR3 totals 15 residues. The DNA of the CDR3 is TGTGCCAGCAGTGAAAGGGTAGCGGGGTCTTACGAGCAGTACTTC. Its translation is CASSERVAGSYEQYF.

The chain joins TRBV7-9 to TRBJ2-3; no definite D call. The CDR3 has 15 amino acids. Germline CDR1 SEHNR, CDR2 FQNEAQ (reference sequence). The V end lost 0 bases, the J end lost 0 bases, and 7 bases lay between the germline ends. CDR3 bases: TGTGCCAGCAGCTTAGCGTCGAGAAGCACAGATACGCAGTATTTT. Translation gives CASSLASRSTDTQYF.

The J gene is TRBJ1-1, the V gene TRBV6-6, with a tentative D call TRBD1 (5 bases). The CDR3 runs to 12 residues. Germline V gives CDR1 MNHNY, CDR2 SVGAGI (reference sequence). With 0 bases removed from V and 10 bases from J, the gap between germline ends came to 9 bases. In DNA form, the CDR3 reads TGTGCCAGCAGTTACTCGGGGGAGGGAGCTTTCTTT. Its translation is CASSYSGEGAFF.

The chain carries TRBV5-1 and TRBJ1-1; possible D gene TRBD1, 5 bases. The germline V gene encodes CDR1 SGHRS and CDR2 YFSETQ. Trimming left V 4 bases short and J 6 bases short, with 13 bases between. This CDR3 contains 13 residues. The CDR3 sequence is CASSEAGTPEAFF. The CDR3 nucleotides read TGCGCCAGCAGCGAAGCCGGGACTCCTGAAGCTTTCTTT. Full variable domain (outside the CDR3, taken from reference TRBV5-1 and TRBJ1-1): KAGVTQTPRYLIKTRGQQVTLSCSPISGHRSVSWYQQTPGQGLQFLFEYFSETQRNKGNFPGRFSGRQFSNSRSEMNVSTLELGDSALYLCASSEAGTPEAFFGQGTRLTVV.

The J gene is TRBJ1-2, the V gene TRBV7-2; no clear D. The CDR3 totals 13 residues. Germline loops: CDR1 SGHTA, CDR2 FQGNSA. V lost 2 bases, J lost 0 bases, and 4 bases lay in between. This CDR3 reads CASSLQTNYGYTF. The CDR3 DNA follows: TGTGCCAGCAGCTTACAAACTAACTATGGCTACACCTTC.

This rearrangement joins TRBV11-2 to TRBJ2-7; TRBD2 matches 9 bases. CDR3 length equals 15 residues. V lost 6 bases to trimming and J lost 7 bases; unmatched junction nucleotides: 13. Germline CDR1 is SGHAT and CDR2 is FQNNGV. This chain's CDR3 is CASSPRLGGRGEQYF. The CDR3, as DNA: TGTGCCAGCAGTCCCCGCCTTGGCGGGAGGGGTGAGCAGTACTTC.

The chain links TRBV30 to TRBJ1-6, with D maybe TRBD1 (6 bases). This CDR3 contains 15 residues. V was cut by 7 bases and J by 3 bases, with 16 bases left in between. Germline loops: CDR1 GTSNPN, CDR2 SVGIG (reference sequence). CDR3 residues: CAYSPGTYYNSPLHF. In nucleotides, the CDR3 is TGTGCCTACTCCCCCGGGACATACTATAATTCACCCCTCCACTTT. Combining the CDR3 with reference TRBV30 and TRBJ1-6 gives the whole variable domain SQTIHQWPATLVQPVGSPLSLECTVEGTSNPNLYWYRQAAGRGLQLLFYSVGIGQISSEVPQNLSASRPQDRQFILSSKKLLLSDSGFYLCAYSPGTYYNSPLHFGNGTRLTVT.

The J gene is TRBJ2-5, the V gene TRBV7-2, with D unresolved. Germline V gene lookup returns CDR1 SGHTA and CDR2 FQGNSA. Trimming removed 0 bases at V and 11 bases at J, with 7 bases between. The length of the CDR3 is 11 residues. The CDR3 spells CASSLALRQYF. The CDR3 coding sequence is TGTGCCAGCAGCTTAGCCCTCCGGCAGTACTTC.

In DNA, the CDR3 is TGTGCCAGCGCCGAGACAGAGAACTATGGCTACACCTTC. This codes for CASAETENYGYTF. This chain joins TRBV18 and TRBJ1-2, with D perhaps matching TRBD1 (5 bases). Per germline, CDR1 KGHSH and CDR2 LQKENI. The CDR3 length is 13 residues. Trimming left V 8 bases short and J 2 bases short, with 12 bases between.